This TCR beta chain was retrieved from a study of T cells after yellow fever vaccination. Germline lookup yields CDR1 SGHAT and CDR2 FQNNGV. V gave up 5 bases and J gave up 5 bases, with 12 bases separating them. The CDR3 sequence is 13 residues long. The TCR cDNA carried a universal primer site and UMIs from 5'RACE template switching. TCRdb called the 5' RACE reads again in MiXCR, with one record for every CDR3 protein. The sample includes hundreds of thousands of distinct CDR3 sequences, approximately 13% seen only once; the top ten take 3.2%. Study-wide points: Weaker, the secondary response peaked sooner, at day 5 versus 15.

Concerning this clonotype: The antigen remains unidentified.

The sequencing here drew on CD4+ T cells sorted from PBMCs, taken 15 days after the yellow fever booster vaccination. This chain connects TRBV11-2 to TRBJ2-5; maybe TRBD2 (5 bases). The clonotype comes from a man aged 18 to 30 who received the YFV17D yellow fever vaccine. The CDR3 reads CASSRGVVETQYF. Written as DNA, the CDR3 is TGTGCCAGCAGCCGGGGAGTAGTCGAGACCCAGTACTTC. Looking up the rest from reference TRBV11-2 and TRBJ2-5 gives the full variable domain: EAGVAQSPRYKIIEKRQSVAFWCNPISGHATLYWYQQILGQGPKLLIQFQNNGVVDDSQLPKDRFSAERLKGVDSTLKIQPAKLEDSAVYLCASSRGVVETQYFGPGTRLLVL.